These 16 T cell receptor beta chains were sequenced from one sample in a study of beta chain features in type 1 diabetes. Study results and caveats: The study found moderately but significantly shorter TCRB CDR3s in all four CD4+ subsets of Type 1 diabetes patients.

These TCRs' antigens remain unknown. The whole isolated RNA underwent reverse transcription, so sequencing captured expressed TCRB transcripts. Measured with immunoSEQ multiplex PCR; TCRdb has only the in-frame clones, and not every one. Here the sample spans a few hundred thousand clones, roughly 15% being singletons. The sample was naive CD4+ T cells from blood. Every receptor here comes from a man younger than 35 with type 1 diabetes.

The chain uses TRBV5-1 and TRBJ2-7, with 9 positions matching TRBD2. V was pared by 4 bases and J by 4 bases, with 12 bases of the junction left unmatched. Germline assignment: CDR1 SGHRS and CDR2 YFSETQ. This CDR3 is built from 16 residues. The CDR3 is CASSPGASGTTYEQYF. As DNA, the CDR3 is TGCGCCAGCAGCCCCGGGGCTAGCGGGACGACGTACGAGCAGTACTTC.

The chain links TRBV9 to TRBJ1-2, with D maybe TRBD1 (5 bases). V lost 5 bases and J 3 bases, leaving 8 bases between the germline ends. The germline V gene has CDR1 SGDLS and CDR2 YYNGEE. The CDR3 consists of 12 residues. CDR3 residues: CASSEGDYGYTF. DNA of the CDR3: TGTGCCAGCAGTGAAGGGGACTATGGCTACACCTTC.

The CDR3 region is CASSSPSGSMGNEQFF. The DNA of the CDR3 is TGTGCCAGCAGCTCCCCTAGCGGGAGCATGGGCAATGAGCAGTTCTTC. The V gene is TRBV11-2, the J gene TRBJ2-1, with 10 nucleotides matching TRBD2. CDR3 length: 16 amino acids. Germline CDR1 and CDR2: SGHAT and FQNNGV. V was pared by 4 bases and J by 6 bases, with 9 bases of the junction left unmatched.

The chain uses TRBV7-6 and TRBJ2-1; 8 bases map to TRBD2. The CDR3 runs 15 residues. Germline loops: CDR1 SGHVS, CDR2 FNYEAQ. Trimming removed 2 bases from V and 5 bases from J; junction bases left unmatched: 5. The CDR3 DNA sequence: TGTGCCAGCAGCTTACTAGCGGGTGCGGACAATGAGCAGTTCTTC. Its translation: CASSLLAGADNEQFF. The full variable domain, with the rest looked up from reference TRBV7-6 and TRBJ2-1, is GAGVSQSPRYKVTKRGQDVALRCDPISGHVSLYWYRQALGQGPEFLTYFNYEAQQDKSGLPNDRFSAERPEGSISTLTIQRTEQRDSAMYRCASSLLAGADNEQFFGPGTRLTVL.

The rearrangement uses TRBV7-6 and TRBJ2-1, with 10 bases aligning to TRBD2. Germline V lookup: CDR1 SGHVS, CDR2 FNYEAQ. J was trimmed by 8 bases and V by 2 bases; bases with no gene match: 6. This CDR3 comprises 15 residues. This CDR3 is CASSLSAGGPHEQFF. The DNA of the CDR3 is TGTGCCAGCAGCTTATCAGCGGGAGGGCCCCATGAGCAGTTCTTC.

This clone was picked up a small number of times. V usage is TRBV29-1 and J usage is TRBJ2-5; 8 positions agree with TRBD2. The J call may be faulty, since TRBJ2-7 better matches the DNA end. Germline assignment: CDR1 SQVTM and CDR2 ANQGSEA. The CDR3 has 13 residues. CDR3 bases: TGCAGCGTCCGGACTAGCAACCTCTACGAGCAGTACTTC. Its translation: CSVRTSNLYEQYF.

This clone was recorded a few times. The V gene is TRBV29-1, the J gene TRBJ2-5, with 9 nucleotides matching TRBD1. The trim removed 4 bases at V and 5 bases at J, leaving 5 bases unmatched. The CDR3 loop spans 13 amino acids. Germline V lookup: CDR1 SQVTM, CDR2 ANQGSEA. CDR3 in amino acids: CSVGRTGAETQYF. DNA for the CDR3: TGCAGCGTTGGTAGGACAGGGGCGGAGACCCAGTACTTC.

This clone appeared a few times. This chain uses TRBV5-1 with TRBJ1-5; maybe TRBD1 (6 bases). CDR1 is SGHRS and CDR2 is YFSETQ in the germline V gene. The germline V and J ends were trimmed by 4 bases and 5 bases, with 13 bases remaining between them. The CDR3 consists of 14 residues. CDR3 sequence: CASSQIGGYQPQHF. The DNA of the CDR3 is TGCGCCAGCAGCCAAATAGGGGGTTATCAGCCCCAGCATTTT.

The CDR3 bases are TGTGCCAGCAGCTTAGGTTTCCAGGGGTACTACAATGAGCAGTTCTTC. Translation gives CASSLGFQGYYNEQFF. V is TRBV7-9 and J is TRBJ2-1; the D gene is possibly TRBD1 (6 bases). The CDR3 consists of 16 residues. Trimming took off 1 base at V and 3 bases at J, with 13 bases between the two ends. Germline CDR1 reads SEHNR; CDR2 reads FQNEAQ (reference sequence).

As for this clone: Sequence at one end of the junction differs from germline and may be a read error. CDR3 region: CASSPRQDTNYGYTF. DNA for the CDR3: TGTGCCAGCTCCCCACGACAGGACACTAACTATGGCTACACCTTC. The V gene is TRBV18, the J gene TRBJ1-2, with D maybe TRBD1 (6 bases). Per the germline V gene, CDR1 is KGHSH and CDR2 is LQKENI. This CDR3 has 15 amino acids.

V gene TRBV18 combines with J gene TRBJ1-1; 8 nucleotides match TRBD1. This CDR3 has 18 amino acids. With V trimmed by 1 base and J by 3 bases, 13 bases remained unmatched. CDR1 is KGHSH, CDR2 LQKENI, per germline. In DNA, the CDR3 is TGTGCCAGCTCACCACGGGAGGGACAGGTAACCACGGACACTGAAGCTTTCTTT. It encodes CASSPREGQVTTDTEAFF.

The chain has TRBV6-1 and TRBJ2-3; TRBD2 aligns across 7 bases. The V segment lost 3 bases and the J segment 5 bases; nucleotides outside the gene matches: 5. This CDR3 contains 14 residues. CDR1 is MNHNS, CDR2 SASEGT, per germline. This CDR3 reads CASSEAGGGDTQYF. In DNA, the CDR3 is TGTGCCAGCAGTGAGGCAGGCGGGGGAGATACGCAGTATTTT.

This chain joins TRBV5-1 and TRBJ2-2, with TRBD2 matching over 15 bases. From germline, CDR1 is SGHRS and CDR2 YFSETQ. The V and J ends lost 4 bases and 5 bases, in that order; junction bases with no gene match: 9. This CDR3 region has 18 residues. The DNA for the CDR3 is TGCGCCAGCAGCCTCACGGGACTAGCGGGAGGAGGAACCGGGGAGCTGTTTTTT. Translating it yields CASSLTGLAGGGTGELFF.

The chain employs TRBV28 and TRBJ2-1, with TRBD2 matching 10 bases. The length of the CDR3 is 15 residues. Germline V lookup: CDR1 MDHEN, CDR2 SYDVKM. Germline trimming cut 5 bases from V and 6 bases from J; bases unmatched to any gene: 7. The CDR3 sequence is CASSPSGGASNEQFF. The CDR3 bases are TGTGCCAGCAGTCCAAGCGGGGGGGCCTCCAATGAGCAGTTCTTC.

This clone was detected a few times. The chain uses TRBV29-1 and TRBJ2-5, with TRBD1 matching 7 bases. The germline CDR1 and CDR2 sequences are SQVTM and ANQGSEA. Germline trimming cut 7 bases from V and 1 base from J; bases unmatched to any gene: 6. CDR3 length: 13 amino acids. CDR3 nucleotide sequence: TGCAGCGCTGGACAGGTCCTCCAAGAGACCCAGTACTTC. Translating it yields CSAGQVLQETQYF.

This clone was detected only a few times. The CDR3 protein is CASLDQETQYF. DNA for the CDR3: TGTGCCAGCCTAGACCAAGAGACCCAGTACTTC. The rearrangement uses TRBV28 and TRBJ2-5; D is unclear. Trimming pared 8 bases from V and 0 bases from J, leaving 4 bases between. The CDR3 loop spans 11 amino acids. Germline V gene sequence: CDR1 MDHEN, CDR2 SYDVKM.